This T cell receptor beta chain was retrieved from a study of T cell responses to AZD1222 COVID-19 vaccine. Findings of the study overall: Increased Spike-specific TCR breadth and depth were observed after two AZD1222 doses. Among the donors, most were white British and more were female, and clonal diversity was possibly underestimated.

About this clone itself: As yet, its antigen is unknown.

Germline V lookup: CDR1 ENHRY, CDR2 SYGVKD. CDR3 length: 15 amino acids. V was pared by 0 bases and J by 8 bases, with 16 bases between. Assay used: immunoSEQ multiplex PCR; TCRdb lists only in-frame clones, some missing. Here the sample spans more than 150,000 clones, roughly 91% being singletons. The input for sequencing was peripheral blood, taken on day 0 of AZD1222 vaccination. The gene calls are TRBV10-3 and TRBJ1-2; a possible D gene is TRBD1 (6 bases). This clonotype was sampled from an adult in good health. CDR3 sequence (DNA): TGTGCCATCAGTGAGTCGACTCGGGGGGCGGGCGGCTACACCTTC. Its translation is CAISESTRGAGGYTF.